This TCR beta chain comes out of a study of Ad26.COV2.S vaccination and SARS-CoV-2 variants. Study information: Administration of Ad26.COV2.S was intramuscular, either once or twice 56 days apart. Findings of the study overall: Comparability of non-spike TCR breadth was observed across vaccine and placebo recipients. Vaccine recipients posted higher spike-specific TCR breadth than their placebo counterparts.

Stated treatment: 15 to 20 received Ad26.COV2.S at low or high dose, single or two shots; roughly five received placebo; per-sample allocation not given. The study sampled participants on day 63 after the first vaccine or placebo injection. Repertoires were generated with immunoSEQ multiplex PCR, while TCRdb's copy carries only in-frame clones and drops some. Counted here are about 680,000 clones, approximately 88% occurring once; the ten biggest clones make up over 1.3%. As to this clone: Its antigen is currently unknown.

The ends lost 5 bases at V and 1 base at J; junction bases unmatched: 3. This CDR3 has 15 residues. CDR1 is MNHEY and CDR2 is SMNVEV in the germline V gene (reference sequence). Material: peripheral blood, obtained in a trial of Ad26.COV2.S vaccine versus placebo. This chain joins TRBV27 and TRBJ2-1; TRBD2 matches at 9 bases. The clonotype originates from a person aged 18 to 65 who received the Ad26.COV2.S COVID-19 vaccine or a placebo. The CDR3 DNA reads as TGTGCCAGCAGTATAGCGGGAGAGTCCTACAATGAGCAGTTCTTC. Protein product: CASSIAGESYNEQFF.